These 15 T cell receptor beta chains originate from one sample sequenced in a study of T cells in Graves' hyperthyroidism and ophthalmopathy. The CDR3 regions of TCR beta were amplified from RNA transcripts. A set of HTBI primers served as the primers for a first-round RT-PCR of the TCR CDR3. In TCRdb, the multiplex PCR reads were re-called with MiXCR into one record per CDR3 protein. Of a few hundred thousand distinct CDR3 sequences in the sample, more than 20% were seen once. Source material: blood. These receptors were collected from a man aged 18 to 30 with Graves' hyperthyroidism.

This clonotype was seen ten or more times. The chain recombines TRBV5-6 with TRBJ2-5; D not certain. Per the germline V gene, CDR1 is SGHDT and CDR2 is YYEEEE. The CDR3 is 14 residues long. V lost 0 bases and J lost 5, with 11 bases in between. The CDR3: CASSLAFSMETQYF. CDR3 DNA: TGTGCCAGCAGCTTGGCCTTTAGCATGGAGACCCAGTACTTC.

This clonotype showed up many times. This rearrangement joins TRBV15 to TRBJ1-2; D is uncertain. V lost 0 bases, J lost 3 bases, and 8 bases lay in between. Germline V gene lookup returns CDR1 LNHNV and CDR2 YYDKDF (reference sequence). The CDR3 covers 14 residues. CDR3 nucleotides: TGTGCCACCAGCAGAGAAGGGATGCACTATGGCTACACCTTC. Protein product: CATSREGMHYGYTF.

This clonotype was seen many times. This may be a read error, as it is one base from a much larger clone. As the CDR3 is not closed by the conserved phenylalanine or tryptophan, this likely results from a read error. The chain has TRBV27 and TRBJ2-7; D possibly corresponds to TRBD2 (5 bases). The CDR3 extends over 14 amino acids. Germline V CDR1 and CDR2: MNHEY, SMNVEV (reference sequence). The ends were cut back, 3 bases at V and 0 bases at J, with 9 bases in the middle. CDR3 sequence: CASSFGVSSYEQYS. The CDR3 nucleotides read TGTGCCAGCAGTTTCGGGGTAAGCTCCTACGAGCAGTACTCC.

This clonotype was counted many times. V usage is TRBV6-2 or TRBV6-3 and J usage is TRBJ1-2; TRBD1 aligns across 7 bases. Germline assignment: CDR1 MNHEY and CDR2 SVGEGT. V lost 6 bases, J lost 3 bases, and 4 bases stayed unmatched. The length of the CDR3 is 13 residues. DNA for the CDR3: TGTGCCAGCAGACGCACAGGGGACTATGGCTACACCTTC. It yields the protein CASRRTGDYGYTF.

This clonotype has a count of ten or more. The V gene is TRBV20-1, the J gene TRBJ2-2; 9 nucleotides align to TRBD2. Germline values: CDR1 DFQATT, CDR2 SNEGSKA (reference sequence). The junction had 5 bases not matched to a gene; V was cut back by 0 bases and J by 6 bases. This CDR3 region has 15 residues. CDR3: CSARDGGGASGELFF. The CDR3, as DNA: TGCAGTGCTAGAGATGGCGGGGGGGCGTCCGGGGAGCTGTTTTTT.

This clonotype was detected many times. CDR3 region: CAWVEGYTF. CDR3 nucleotides: TGTGCCTGGGTAGAAGGCTACACCTTC. This chain joins TRBV30 and TRBJ1-2; no definite D call. Germline values: CDR1 GTSNPN, CDR2 SVGIG (reference sequence). V was trimmed by 5 bases and J by 8 bases, leaving 6 bases between them. The CDR3 sequence is 9 residues long.

Many counts were recorded for this clonotype. The chain couples TRBV20-1 to TRBJ2-2; the match to TRBD2 covers 13 bases. Germline values: CDR1 DFQATT, CDR2 SNEGSKA (reference sequence). V dropped 2 bases and J dropped 0; count of bases not matched to a gene: 6. The CDR3 loop spans 18 amino acids. The CDR3 DNA is TGCAGTGCTAGACAACGGACTAGCGGGGGAACGAACACCGGGGAGCTGTTTTTT. Amino acid sequence: CSARQRTSGGTNTGELFF.

This clonotype was recorded many times. This chain joins TRBV28 and TRBJ2-7; no clear D gene. Per the germline V gene, CDR1 is MDHEN and CDR2 is SYDVKM. V gave up 6 bases and J gave up 1 base, with 16 bases separating them. The CDR3 loop spans 15 amino acids. This CDR3 reads CASRLLRNPSYEQYF. The DNA of the CDR3 is TGTGCCAGCAGGCTGTTAAGAAACCCATCCTACGAGCAGTACTTC.

CDR3 in DNA: TGCAGTGCTAGAGATCCATGGGGTCTAAACACTGAAGCTTTCTTT. Residues: CSARDPWGLNTEAFF. The chain joins TRBV20-1 to TRBJ1-1; D is unclear. There are 15 residues in the CDR3. Trimming removed 0 bases at V and 2 bases at J, with 13 bases between. The germline V gene has CDR1 DFQATT and CDR2 SNEGSKA (reference sequence).

This sequence joins TRBV12-3 or TRBV12-4 and TRBJ2-3; D gene uncertain. CDR3 length: 14 amino acids. Trimming cost V 4 bases and J 0 bases, with 8 bases left between them. Written as DNA, the CDR3 is TGTGCCAGCAGTTCGATATTTAGCACAGATACGCAGTATTTT. Protein sequence: CASSSIFSTDTQYF.

This clonotype was found many times. This chain connects TRBV9 to TRBJ2-2; TRBD2 is a possible D gene (6 bases). The V gene's germline CDR1 is SGDLS and CDR2 YYNGEE. This CDR3 comprises 15 residues. Deletions cut 3 bases from V and 1 base from J, with 10 bases between. The CDR3 spells CASSGAGLNTGELFF. DNA of the CDR3: TGTGCCAGCAGCGGTGCGGGACTGAACACCGGGGAGCTGTTTTTT.

The chain has TRBV19 and TRBJ2-5; D remains ambiguous. Germline V gene sequence: CDR1 LNHDA, CDR2 SQIVND (reference sequence). CDR3 size: 13 residues. V lost 1 base and J 5 bases, leaving 8 bases between the germline ends. In DNA form, the CDR3 reads TGTGCCAGTAGTATAGGGGCATTCGAGACCCAGTACTTC. It is translated as CASSIGAFETQYF.

This clonotype has at least ten counts. This chain uses TRBV5-1 with TRBJ1-1; 12 bases fit TRBD1. The trim removed 4 bases at V and 3 bases at J, leaving 7 bases unmatched. The CDR3 length is 16 residues. Germline CDR1 SGHRS, CDR2 YFSETQ. In nucleotides, the CDR3 is TGCGCCAGCAGCCCGGGACAGGGGGCGCCGGACACTGAAGCTTTCTTT. Its translation is CASSPGQGAPDTEAFF.

This clonotype appeared a few times. The chain employs TRBV28 and TRBJ2-5, with 10 nucleotides matching TRBD2. V dropped 6 bases and J dropped 5; count of bases not matched to a gene: 15. Germline V lookup: CDR1 MDHEN, CDR2 SYDVKM. CDR3 length equals 17 residues. The CDR3 reads CASSPRLAGVRGETQYF. In nucleotides, the CDR3 is TGTGCCAGCAGCCCCCGGCTAGCGGGGGTCCGGGGGGAGACCCAGTACTTC.

In this sample, this clonotype turned up many times. The rearrangement uses TRBV9 and TRBJ2-5, with 8 nucleotides matching TRBD1. The CDR3 length is 16 residues. V was pared by 1 base and J by 3 bases, with 8 bases of the junction left unmatched. The germline CDR1 and CDR2 sequences are SGDLS and YYNGEE. The CDR3 loop reads CASSVSTGVREETQYF. CDR3 bases: TGTGCCAGCAGCGTATCGACAGGGGTGAGGGAAGAGACCCAGTACTTC.